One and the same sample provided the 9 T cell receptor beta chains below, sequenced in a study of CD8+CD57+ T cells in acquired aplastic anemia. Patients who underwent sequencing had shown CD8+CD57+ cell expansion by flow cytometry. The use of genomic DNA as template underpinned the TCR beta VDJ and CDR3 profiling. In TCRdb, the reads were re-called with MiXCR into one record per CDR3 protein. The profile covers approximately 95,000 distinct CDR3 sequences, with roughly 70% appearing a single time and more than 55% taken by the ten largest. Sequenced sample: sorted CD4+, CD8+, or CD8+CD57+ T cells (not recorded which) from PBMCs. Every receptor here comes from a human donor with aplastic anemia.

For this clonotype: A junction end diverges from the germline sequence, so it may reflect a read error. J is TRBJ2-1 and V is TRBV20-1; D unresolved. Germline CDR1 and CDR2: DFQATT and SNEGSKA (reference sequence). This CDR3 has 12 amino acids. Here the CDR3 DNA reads TGCGGTGCTAGAACTGGCGGCAATGAGCAGTTCTTC. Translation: CGARTGGNEQFF.

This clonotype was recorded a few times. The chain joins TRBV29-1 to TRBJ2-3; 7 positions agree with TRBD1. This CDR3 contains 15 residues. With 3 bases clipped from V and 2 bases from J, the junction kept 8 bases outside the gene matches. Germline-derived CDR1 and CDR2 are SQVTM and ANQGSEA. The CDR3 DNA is TGCAGCGTTGACCCAGACAGGGCCCCCACAGATACGCAGTATTTT. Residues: CSVDPDRAPTDTQYF.

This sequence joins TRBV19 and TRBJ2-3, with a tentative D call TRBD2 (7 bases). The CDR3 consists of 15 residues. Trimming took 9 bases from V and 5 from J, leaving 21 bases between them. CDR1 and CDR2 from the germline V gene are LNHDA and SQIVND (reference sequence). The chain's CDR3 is CASSLVGGAGDTQYF. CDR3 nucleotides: TGTGCCAGCAGCTTAGTGGGGGGGGCCGGAGATACGCAGTATTTT.

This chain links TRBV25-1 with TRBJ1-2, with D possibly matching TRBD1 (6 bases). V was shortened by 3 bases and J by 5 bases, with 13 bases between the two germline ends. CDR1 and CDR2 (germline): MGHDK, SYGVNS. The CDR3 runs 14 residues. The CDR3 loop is CASSETGRTYGYTF. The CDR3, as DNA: TGTGCCAGCAGTGAGACAGGCCGAACTTATGGCTACACCTTC.

The CDR3 spells CSASRESGTDTQYF. CDR3 sequence (DNA): TGCAGTGCATCGCGGGAGTCCGGCACAGATACGCAGTATTTT. This chain links TRBV20-1 with TRBJ2-3, with TRBD2 matching 7 bases. V was pared by 6 bases and J by 1 base, with 7 bases of the junction left unmatched. The CDR3 is made up of 14 amino acids. In germline, CDR1 is DFQATT, CDR2 SNEGSKA (reference sequence).

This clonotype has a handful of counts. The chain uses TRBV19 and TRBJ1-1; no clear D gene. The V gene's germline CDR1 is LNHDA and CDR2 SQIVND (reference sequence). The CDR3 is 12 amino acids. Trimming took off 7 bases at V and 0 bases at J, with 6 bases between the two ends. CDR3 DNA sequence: TGTGCCAGTACGAGGTTGAACACTGAAGCTTTCTTT. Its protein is CASTRLNTEAFF.

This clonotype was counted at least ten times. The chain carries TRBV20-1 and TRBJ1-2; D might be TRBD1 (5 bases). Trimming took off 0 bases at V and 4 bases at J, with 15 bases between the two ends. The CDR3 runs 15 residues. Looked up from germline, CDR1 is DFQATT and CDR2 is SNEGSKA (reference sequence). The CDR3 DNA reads TGCAGTGCTAGAGATCCGGGAGGGGCCCTCTATGGCTACACCTTC. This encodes CSARDPGGALYGYTF.

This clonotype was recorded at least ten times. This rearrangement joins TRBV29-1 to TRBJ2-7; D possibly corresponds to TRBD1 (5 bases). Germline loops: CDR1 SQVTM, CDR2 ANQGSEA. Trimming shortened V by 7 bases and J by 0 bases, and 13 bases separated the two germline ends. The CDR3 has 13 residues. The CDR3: CSALGHLSYEQYF. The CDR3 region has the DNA TGCAGCGCCCTTGGACACCTCTCCTACGAGCAGTACTTC.

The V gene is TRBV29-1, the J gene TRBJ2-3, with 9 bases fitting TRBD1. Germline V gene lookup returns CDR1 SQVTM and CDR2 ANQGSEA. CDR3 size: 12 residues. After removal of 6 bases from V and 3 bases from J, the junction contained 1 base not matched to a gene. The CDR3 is CSVTGGTDTQYF. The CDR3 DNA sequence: TGCAGCGTGACAGGGGGGACAGATACGCAGTATTTT.